This record looks at one T cell receptor (beta chain) sequence and its context. The study ran its PCR with 60 Vbeta and 13 Jbeta primers. Using immunoSEQ multiplex PCR, the repertoire was profiled, and TCRdb retains in-frame clones only, with some absent. The sample lists 110,000 to 150,000 clones; over 60% were seen once. This sample is part of a study of cytomegalovirus exposure and HLA in healthy donors. For the study at large: Within the Caucasian-associated ancestry cluster were around 80% of the approximately 400 genotyped donors.

V lost 4 bases to trimming and J lost 4 bases, with 16 bases between them. Germline V gene lookup returns CDR1 PRHDT and CDR2 FYEKMQ (reference sequence). CDR3 length equals 15 residues. The chain is built from TRBV13 and TRBJ2-5; D not resolved. The material sequenced was PBMCs. This TCR was sampled from a man in his forties or fifties in good health and CMV-seronegative. The CDR3 sequence: CASSSSGNPTETQYF. CDR3 sequence (DNA): TGTGCCAGCAGCTCCTCGGGTAACCCCACAGAGACCCAGTACTTC.